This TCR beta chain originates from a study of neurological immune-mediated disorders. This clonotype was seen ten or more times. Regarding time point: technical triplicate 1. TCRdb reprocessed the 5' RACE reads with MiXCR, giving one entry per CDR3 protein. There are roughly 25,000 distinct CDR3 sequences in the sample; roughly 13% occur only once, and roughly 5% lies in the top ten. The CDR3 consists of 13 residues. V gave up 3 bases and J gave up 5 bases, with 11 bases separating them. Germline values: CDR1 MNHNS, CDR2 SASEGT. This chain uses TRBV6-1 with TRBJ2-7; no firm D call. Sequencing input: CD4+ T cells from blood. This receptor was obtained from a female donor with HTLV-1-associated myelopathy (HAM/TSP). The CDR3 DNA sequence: TGTGCCAGCAGTGATCCGGTAGTAGACGAGCAGTACTTC. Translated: CASSDPVVDEQYF.